The T cell receptor beta chain under discussion was sequenced for a study of a mutant IDH1 vaccine in newly diagnosed glioma. The time point: baseline, week 1 (first vaccination visit). Documented treatment: pre-vaccination baseline after standard-of-care therapy. Method: immunoSEQ multiplex PCR; TCRdb's copy keeps in-frame clones and lacks some. The sample has 90,000 to 100,000 clones; around 90% are singletons. Sample: PBMCs, taken from a glioma patient treated with radiotherapy, temozolomide or both. This TCR was sampled from a woman between 50 and 59 years old with glioma.

In DNA form, the CDR3 reads TGTGCCTGGACTATAGGACAGGGCTATGGCTACACCTTC. Translated: CAWTIGQGYGYTF. The chain combines TRBV30 with TRBJ1-2, with 8 positions matching TRBD1. CDR1 is GTSNPN and CDR2 is SVGIG in the germline V gene (reference sequence). CDR3 length equals 13 residues. After removal of 4 bases from V and 4 bases from J, the junction contained 5 bases not matched to a gene.